Reported below is one T cell receptor (beta chain). The antigen is undetermined. The data were taken from a study of graft-versus-host responses after intestinal transplantation. Whole-study context: As for transplant type, recipients had multivisceral, liver-intestinal, or isolated intestinal grafts.

The study, taken as a whole, reports: Peak circulating GvH clone levels were associated with early post-transplant HvG declines. Individuals carrying graft-donor T cell macrochimerism showed high graft-versus-host to host-versus-graft clonal ratios in allografts.

Only in-frame clones appear in the TCRdb table, and some are missing; sequencing was by immunoSEQ multiplex PCR. The top ten hold 0.75% to 0.9% of the sample, which has fewer than 45,000 clones, over 85% seen once. The germline V gene encodes CDR1 MGHDK and CDR2 SYGVNS. V lost 7 bases to trimming and J lost 5 bases, with 14 bases between them. CDR3 length: 13 residues. This clonotype originated in a human patient who received an intestinal transplant, so some T cells may come from the graft donor. The chain has TRBV25-1 and TRBJ1-2, with a weak D call TRBD1 (5 bases). This specimen consisted of PBMCs, obtained 16 days after intestinal transplant. The DNA of the CDR3 is TGTGCCAGCACCTGGGGGGGGTCGTATGGCTACACCTTC. Translating it yields CASTWGGSYGYTF.